Listed below are T cell receptor beta chains from one sample, sequenced in a study of blood T cells in healthy people across ages. TCRdb reprocessed the 5' RACE reads via MiXCR and lists one record per CDR3 protein. Found here are around 1,500,000 distinct CDR3 sequences, roughly 28% of them singletons; the top ten hold approximately 7.7%. The sequenced material came from blood. The receptor source for this set is a woman in her thirties in good health. The CDR3 runs from the conserved cysteine through the conserved F or W. A D gene is named only where the DNA matches it firmly. Not every row has a clone size; where given, it reads once, few, many or a size class.

abundance: NA; v_gene: TRBV28; d_gene: NA; j_gene: TRBJ1-1; len: 14; CDR3aa: CAGSLAGEYTEAFF; CDR3nt: TGTGCCGGCAGTTTAGCAGGAGAATACACTGAAGCTTTCTTT
abundance: many; v_gene: TRBV6-1; d_gene: TRBD1; j_gene: TRBJ2-5; len: 17; CDR3aa: CASRKAYRGRMRETQYF; CDR3nt: TGTGCCAGCAGGAAGGCTTACAGGGGGCGGATGAGGGAGACCCAGTACTTC
abundance: many; v_gene: TRBV18; d_gene: NA; j_gene: TRBJ2-5; len: 17; CDR3aa: CASSPPSSGTIRETQYF; CDR3nt: TGTGCCAGCTCACCACCTTCTTCCGGAACAATCCGCGAGACCCAGTACTTC
abundance: few; v_gene: TRBV20-1; d_gene: TRBD2; j_gene: TRBJ2-7; len: 14; CDR3aa: CSASTSGSRHEQYF; CDR3nt: TGCAGTGCCAGCACTAGCGGGAGTCGCCACGAGCAGTACTTC
abundance: few; v_gene: TRBV7-2; d_gene: TRBD2; j_gene: TRBJ2-1; len: 19; CDR3aa: CASSRIVAGMQFSYNEQFF; CDR3nt: TGTGCCAGCAGCCGTATCGTAGCGGGGATGCAGTTCTCCTACAATGAGCAGTTCTTC
abundance: NA; v_gene: TRBV27; d_gene: NA; j_gene: TRBJ2-1; len: 13; CDR3aa: CASSLRRGNEQFF; CDR3nt: TGTGCCAGCAGTTTACGTCGGGGCAATGAGCAGTTCTTC
abundance: NA; v_gene: TRBV7-2; d_gene: NA; j_gene: TRBJ1-5; len: 14; CDR3aa: CASSLSQGAQPQHF; CDR3nt: TGTGCCAGCAGCTTATCACAGGGAGCTCAGCCCCAGCATTTT
abundance: many; v_gene: TRBV29-1; d_gene: TRBD2; j_gene: TRBJ2-5; len: 15; CDR3aa: CSSAKGGLAEETQYF; CDR3nt: TGCAGCTCCGCCAAAGGGGGACTAGCGGAAGAGACCCAGTACTTC
abundance: NA; v_gene: TRBV24-1; d_gene: TRBD1; j_gene: TRBJ2-4; len: 13; CDR3aa: CATSGGGYNEQYF; CDR3nt: TGTGCCACCAGTGGAGGGGGCTACAATGAGCAGTACTTC
abundance: few; v_gene: TRBV12-3/TRBV12-4; d_gene: NA; j_gene: TRBJ2-6; len: 18; CDR3aa: CASSNTPQVYSGANVLTF; CDR3nt: TGTGCCAGCAGTAACACCCCACAGGTGTACTCTGGGGCCAACGTCCTGACTTTC
abundance: NA; v_gene: TRBV20-1; d_gene: NA; j_gene: TRBJ2-3; len: 14; CDR3aa: CSARPGGPTDTQYF; CDR3nt: TGCAGTGCTAGACCTGGCGGGCCCACAGATACGCAGTATTTT
abundance: NA; v_gene: TRBV12-3/TRBV12-4; d_gene: TRBD1; j_gene: TRBJ2-1; len: 15; CDR3aa: CASSIGQGARNEQFF; CDR3nt: TGTGCCAGCAGTATCGGACAGGGGGCGCGCAATGAGCAGTTCTTC
abundance: few; v_gene: TRBV5-1; d_gene: NA; j_gene: TRBJ2-5; len: 13; CDR3aa: CASSYDRSQTQYF; CDR3nt: TGCGCCAGCAGCTACGACAGGAGCCAGACCCAGTACTTC
abundance: NA; v_gene: TRBV21-1; d_gene: NA; j_gene: TRBJ1-1; len: 18; CDR3aa: CASSKWGRRDPVNTEAFF; CDR3nt: TGTGCCAGCAGCAAATGGGGGCGGAGGGACCCCGTGAACACTGAAGCTTTCTTT
abundance: NA; v_gene: TRBV5-1; d_gene: NA; j_gene: TRBJ2-5; len: 13; CDR3aa: CASRQEPQETQYF; CDR3nt: TGCGCCAGCAGGCAGGAACCCCAAGAGACCCAGTACTTC
abundance: NA; v_gene: TRBV12-3/TRBV12-4; d_gene: TRBD1; j_gene: TRBJ1-6; len: 16; CDR3aa: CASSYSTGGNNSPLHF; CDR3nt: TGTGCCAGCAGTTACTCGACAGGGGGTAATAATTCACCCCTCCACTTT
abundance: few; v_gene: TRBV29-1; d_gene: NA; j_gene: TRBJ1-1; len: 12; CDR3aa: CSILGDGTEAFF; CDR3nt: TGCAGCATTCTCGGGGACGGCACTGAAGCTTTCTTT
abundance: NA; v_gene: TRBV6-6; d_gene: TRBD2; j_gene: TRBJ2-7; len: 16; CDR3aa: CATRTGIAGASYEQYF; CDR3nt: TGTGCCACGCGGACGGGAATAGCGGGAGCGTCCTACGAGCAGTACTTC
abundance: NA; v_gene: TRBV5-5; d_gene: NA; j_gene: TRBJ1-2; len: 19; CDR3aa: CASSLSHLGRDFSTGGYTF; CDR3nt: TGTGCCAGCAGCTTATCCCATCTTGGGCGCGATTTCTCTACTGGTGGCTACACCTTC
abundance: NA; v_gene: TRBV12-3/TRBV12-4; d_gene: NA; j_gene: TRBJ2-1; len: 13; CDR3aa: CASSPPTSYEQFF; CDR3nt: TGTGCCAGCAGTCCACCCACTAGTTATGAGCAGTTCTTC
abundance: few; v_gene: TRBV12-3/TRBV12-4; d_gene: TRBD2; j_gene: TRBJ2-1; len: 14; CDR3aa: CASSFGREHNEQFF; CDR3nt: TGTGCCAGCAGTTTTGGGCGGGAGCACAATGAGCAGTTCTTC
abundance: NA; v_gene: TRBV7-7; d_gene: TRBD2; j_gene: TRBJ2-1; len: 16; CDR3aa: CASSMGTSGSYNEQFF; CDR3nt: TGTGCCAGCAGCATGGGGACTAGCGGTAGCTACAATGAGCAGTTCTTC
abundance: NA; v_gene: TRBV11-2; d_gene: TRBD2; j_gene: TRBJ2-3; len: 14; CDR3aa: CASSLEAGGDTQYF; CDR3nt: TGTGCCAGCAGCCTGGAGGCGGGAGGCGATACGCAGTATTTT
abundance: few; v_gene: TRBV2; d_gene: TRBD1; j_gene: TRBJ1-2; len: 16; CDR3aa: CASSEFRTGILYGYTF; CDR3nt: TGTGCCAGCAGTGAATTCCGGACAGGGATTCTCTATGGCTACACCTTC
abundance: NA; v_gene: TRBV29-1; d_gene: NA; j_gene: TRBJ2-1; len: 13; CDR3aa: CNVEGGRNNEQFF; CDR3nt: TGCAACGTTGAGGGAGGACGCAACAATGAGCAGTTCTTC
abundance: NA; v_gene: TRBV5-6; d_gene: TRBD2; j_gene: TRBJ2-7; len: 14; CDR3aa: CASSWLLAGYEQYF; CDR3nt: TGTGCCAGCAGCTGGCTGCTAGCGGGATACGAGCAGTACTTC
abundance: many; v_gene: TRBV9; d_gene: TRBD2; j_gene: TRBJ2-7; len: 15; CDR3aa: CASSAGLAYGYEQYF; CDR3nt: TGTGCCAGCAGCGCGGGACTAGCTTATGGCTACGAGCAGTACTTC
abundance: NA; v_gene: TRBV5-1; d_gene: TRBD2; j_gene: TRBJ2-1; len: 15; CDR3aa: CASSLNTGGVGEQFF; CDR3nt: TGCGCCAGCAGCTTGAATACGGGGGGGGTTGGTGAGCAGTTCTTC
abundance: many; v_gene: TRBV6-6; d_gene: TRBD1; j_gene: TRBJ1-5; len: 14; CDR3aa: CASSYVQGDQPQHF; CDR3nt: TGTGCCAGCAGTTACGTCCAGGGGGATCAGCCCCAGCATTTT
abundance: few; v_gene: TRBV7-9; d_gene: NA; j_gene: TRBJ2-4; len: 14; CDR3aa: CASSLSENPDGQYF; CDR3nt: TGTGCCAGCAGCCTCAGCGAAAACCCGGACGGGCAGTACTTC
abundance: few; v_gene: TRBV12-3/TRBV12-4; d_gene: TRBD2; j_gene: TRBJ2-7; len: 16; CDR3aa: CASSYVGGANSYEQYF; CDR3nt: TGTGCCAGCAGCTACGTGGGAGGGGCCAACTCCTACGAGCAGTACTTC
abundance: NA; v_gene: TRBV5-1; d_gene: TRBD1; j_gene: TRBJ1-1; len: 15; CDR3aa: CASRRGGGQGTEAFF; CDR3nt: TGCGCCAGCAGGCGGGGGGGTGGACAGGGGACTGAAGCTTTCTTT
abundance: NA; v_gene: TRBV7-3; d_gene: NA; j_gene: TRBJ2-3; len: 16; CDR3aa: CASSLTGGLATDTQYF; CDR3nt: TGTGCCAGCAGCTTAACGGGGGGTCTAGCGACAGATACGCAGTATTTT
abundance: few; v_gene: TRBV9; d_gene: NA; j_gene: TRBJ2-3; len: 15; CDR3aa: CASSVGRGYTDTQYF; CDR3nt: TGTGCCAGCAGCGTAGGGAGGGGTTACACAGATACGCAGTATTTT
abundance: NA; v_gene: TRBV7-6; d_gene: TRBD1; j_gene: TRBJ2-1; len: 14; CDR3aa: CASSLEQGVDEQFF; CDR3nt: TGTGCCAGCAGCTTAGAGCAGGGGGTCGATGAGCAGTTCTTC
abundance: NA; v_gene: TRBV5-1; d_gene: TRBD1; j_gene: TRBJ2-3; len: 14; CDR3aa: CASSADRGGDTQYF; CDR3nt: TGCGCCAGCAGCGCGGACAGGGGAGGAGATACGCAGTATTTT
abundance: few; v_gene: TRBV5-1; d_gene: TRBD2; j_gene: TRBJ2-7; len: 15; CDR3aa: CASSLDQPSGGEQYF; CDR3nt: TGCGCCAGCAGCTTGGACCAGCCCTCGGGAGGCGAGCAGTACTTC